The 21 T cell receptor beta chains below come from one sample, sequenced in a study of CDR3 diversity in severe acne. TCRdb passed the PCR reads through MiXCR, listing each CDR3 protein once. The data hold roughly 100,000 distinct CDR3 sequences, with around 56% observed a single time. Sequences were obtained from blood. Receptor source: a male donor with acne.

This sequence joins TRBV20-1 and TRBJ2-3; 10 nucleotides agree with TRBD2. The J segment lost 4 bases and the V segment lost 0 bases, leaving 7 bases of the junction unmatched. Germline V gene sequence: CDR1 DFQATT, CDR2 SNEGSKA (reference sequence). This CDR3 is 16 amino acids long. This CDR3 reads CSARDPSGSLSDTQYF. The DNA of the CDR3 is TGCAGTGCTAGAGATCCTAGCGGGAGTCTCTCAGATACGCAGTATTTT.

About this clonotype: It is likely a read error, because the conserved phenylalanine at the end of the CDR3 is missing. The J gene is TRBJ1-1, the V gene TRBV7-9; perhaps TRBD1 as D (5 bases). The V end lost 8 bases, the J end lost 7 bases, and 20 bases lay between the germline ends. CDR1 is SEHNR, CDR2 FQNEAQ, per germline (reference sequence). The CDR3 has 14 amino acids. CDR3 protein: CASSHLGVGDEAFL. The CDR3 DNA is TGTGCCAGCTCCCATTTAGGGGTAGGCGATGAAGCTTTCCTT.

This chain joins TRBV20-1 and TRBJ1-3, with D perhaps matching TRBD1 (5 bases). The CDR3 consists of 16 residues. Trimming shortened V by 5 bases and J by 0 bases, and 17 bases separated the two germline ends. CDR1 and CDR2 (germline): DFQATT, SNEGSKA (reference sequence). CDR3 bases: TGCAGTGCTTTAGCCCTCGACAGTGGCTCTGGAAACACCATATATTTT. Encoded protein: CSALALDSGSGNTIYF.

This chain uses TRBV7-3 with TRBJ2-3; D is tentatively TRBD1 or TRBD2 (5 bases each). Trimming removed 5 bases from V and 4 bases from J, with 22 bases in between. Germline V gives CDR1 SGHTA, CDR2 FQGTGA. The CDR3 totals 17 residues. CDR3 in DNA: TGTGCCAGCAGCCTCGGGACGCCCGGTGGGTTTGCAGATACGCAGTATTTT. This gives the protein CASSLGTPGGFADTQYF.

This clonotype was picked up a small number of times. The chain uses TRBV12-3 or TRBV12-4 and TRBJ2-1; 9 bases fit TRBD2. CDR3 length: 17 amino acids. Trimming removed 3 bases from V and 5 bases from J; junction bases left unmatched: 11. The CDR3 DNA reads TGTGCCAGCAGTTTTGATATGGCTAGCGGGGCCAACAATGAGCAGTTCTTC. Residues: CASSFDMASGANNEQFF.

The chain carries TRBV25-1 and TRBJ2-1, with 11 bases aligning to TRBD2. CDR1 and CDR2 from the germline V gene are MGHDK and SYGVNS. The V segment lost 7 bases and the J segment 8 bases; nucleotides outside the gene matches: 7. The CDR3 is 14 residues long. CDR3 DNA sequence: TGTGCCAGCACTCCTAGCGGGAGGTTATATGAGCAGTTCTTC. Its protein product is CASTPSGRLYEQFF.

A word on this clonotype: The CDR3 ends on some other residue instead of the conserved phenylalanine or tryptophan, so this is likely a read error. Written as DNA, the CDR3 is TGCGCCAGCAACCTGAACGGGGACACGCAGTATTAT. Encoded protein: CASNLNGDTQYY. The rearrangement links TRBV5-1 to TRBJ2-3; possibly TRBD1 or TRBD2 for D (5 bases each). Germline V gene sequence: CDR1 SGHRS, CDR2 YFSETQ. The CDR3 is 12 amino acids. V lost 6 bases to trimming and J lost 9 bases, with 14 bases between them.

V and J are TRBV19 and TRBJ2-6, with TRBD2 as a possible D gene (5 bases). The V end lost 5 bases, the J end lost 0 bases, and 11 bases lay between the germline ends. CDR3 size: 16 residues. Germline V gene data show CDR1 as LNHDA and CDR2 as SQIVND (reference sequence). The DNA of the CDR3 is TGTGCCAGTAGTCCGAGTGGGAGCTCTGGGGCCAACGTCCTGACTTTC. Translated, it gives CASSPSGSSGANVLTF. Variable domain in full (rest from reference TRBV19 and TRBJ2-6): DGGITQSPKYLFRKEGQNVTLSCEQNLNHDAMYWYRQDPGQGLRLIYYSQIVNDFQKGDIAEGYSVSREKKESFPLTVTSAQKNPTAFYLCASSPSGSSGANVLTFGAGSRLTVL.

The rearrangement joins TRBV7-2 to TRBJ1-1; a weak D match, TRBD1 (5 bases). Germline loops: CDR1 SGHTA, CDR2 FQGNSA. V was trimmed by 5 bases and J by 1 base, leaving 14 bases between them. The CDR3 consists of 15 residues. For the CDR3, the DNA is TGTGCCAGCAGCCCCTCGGGACTCCAGAACACTGAAGCTTTCTTT. As protein: CASSPSGLQNTEAFF.

A note on this clonotype: Compared with germline, one end of the junction differs, possibly owing to a read error. This chain links TRBV7-9 with TRBJ1-1, with TRBD1 matching over 7 bases. CDR1 is SEHNR, CDR2 FQNEAQ, per germline (reference sequence). This CDR3 comprises 12 residues. Here the CDR3 reads CASPQGGTAAFF. The CDR3 DNA is TGTGCCAGCCCCCAGGGGGGGACTGCAGCTTTCTTC.

The chain joins TRBV5-4 to TRBJ1-1, with TRBD1 as a possible D gene (5 bases). CDR1 is SGHNT, CDR2 YYREEE, per germline (reference sequence). The CDR3 runs 14 residues. The V and J ends lost 2 bases and 3 bases respectively, with 11 bases between them. The CDR3, as DNA: TGTGCCAGCAGCTTACCACAGGACGACACTGAAGCTTTCTTT. Translated, it gives CASSLPQDDTEAFF.

The chain combines TRBV20-1 with TRBJ2-7; unclear D gene. Trimming left V 1 base short and J 1 base short, with 8 bases between. The CDR3 has 13 amino acids. In germline, CDR1 is DFQATT, CDR2 SNEGSKA (reference sequence). The CDR3 loop is CSARAEPSYEQYF. CDR3 nucleotide sequence: TGCAGTGCTAGAGCCGAACCGTCCTACGAGCAGTACTTC.

Regarding this clonotype: One base away lies a much larger clone, so this may be a sequencing read error. The CDR3, as DNA: TGCGCCAGCAGTGGACACGGGAACAAGCAGTTCTTC. Encoded protein: CASSGHGNKQFF. The chain joins TRBV10-1 to TRBJ2-1; a weak D match, TRBD2 (5 bases). CDR1 WNHNN and CDR2 SYGVQD come from the germline V gene (reference sequence). The CDR3 loop spans 12 amino acids. The V end was cut by 4 bases, the J end by 11 bases, with 12 bases between.

J is TRBJ2-7 and V is TRBV5-6; possibly TRBD2 for D (7 bases). The CDR3 runs 19 residues. The V end lost 4 bases, the J end lost 7 bases, and 33 bases lay between the germline ends. Germline CDR1 and CDR2: SGHDT and YYEEEE. The chain's CDR3 is CASSTGTPGSRLAPREQYF. The CDR3, as DNA: TGTGCCAGCAGCACAGGGACACCGGGGAGCAGACTAGCCCCACGGGAGCAGTACTTC.

This chain connects TRBV20-1 to TRBJ1-5, with 10 bases that match TRBD1. V lost 3 bases and J lost 4; bases outside the gene matches: 9. The CDR3 covers 16 residues. Germline values: CDR1 DFQATT, CDR2 SNEGSKA (reference sequence). The DNA for the CDR3 is TGCAGTGCTAGTCGGGCCGGGACAGGGGAAAATCAGCCCCAGCATTTT. Translating it yields CSASRAGTGENQPQHF.

The chain joins TRBV12-3 or TRBV12-4 to TRBJ2-1, with TRBD1 identical over 9 bases. V was clipped by 6 bases and J by 6 bases; unmatched bases: 9. The CDR3 runs 15 residues. The CDR3 DNA is TGTGCCAGCAGCACCGGGACAGGGCCCCCCAATGAGCAGTTCTTC. It yields the protein CASSTGTGPPNEQFF.

The J gene is TRBJ2-1, the V gene TRBV9; D is unresolved. The CDR3 sequence is 17 residues long. Germline V lookup: CDR1 SGDLS, CDR2 YYNGEE. Trimming pared 0 bases from V and 0 bases from J, leaving 13 bases between. The CDR3 nucleotides read TGTGCCAGCAGCGTAGAAGGTAGCCCGAGCTCCTACAATGAGCAGTTCTTC. Its protein product is CASSVEGSPSSYNEQFF.

By frequency in the sample, this clonotype is medium-sized. The chain couples TRBV20-1 to TRBJ2-1; a weak D match, TRBD1 (6 bases). V lost 3 bases and J lost 10, with 19 bases in between. The germline CDR1 and CDR2 sequences are DFQATT and SNEGSKA (reference sequence). The CDR3 loop spans 14 amino acids. The CDR3 DNA sequence: TGCAGTGCTAGGATAGACAGGTCCTCTGGGGAGCAGTTCTTC. Amino acids: CSARIDRSSGEQFF.

Comment on this clonotype: Possible read error: a much larger clone is one base away. Lacking the conserved final phenylalanine or tryptophan, this CDR3 likely reflects a read error. The chain combines TRBV24-1 with TRBJ2-5; 7 bases agree with TRBD1. Germline trimming cut 4 bases from V and 1 base from J; bases unmatched to any gene: 5. CDR1 is KGHDR, CDR2 SFDVKD, per germline. The CDR3 consists of 15 residues. CDR3 DNA: TGTGCCACCAGTGACCCGGGACAGCCCCAAGAGACCCAGTACCTC. Amino acid sequence: CATSDPGQPQETQYL.

The rearrangement links TRBV20-1 to TRBJ2-7; a possible D gene is TRBD2 (5 bases). The V and J ends lost 8 bases and 4 bases respectively, with 12 bases between them. CDR1 DFQATT and CDR2 SNEGSKA come from the germline V gene (reference sequence). CDR3 length: 11 amino acids. The CDR3 is CSYAGLYEQYF. In nucleotides, the CDR3 is TGCAGTTACGCGGGTTTGTACGAGCAGTACTTC.

This clonotype was recorded a few times. J is TRBJ1-5 and V is TRBV6-2 or TRBV6-3; no clear D. Germline CDR1 MNHEY, CDR2 SVGEGT. V lost 6 bases to trimming and J lost 3 bases, with 9 bases between them. The CDR3 consists of 13 residues. As DNA, the CDR3 is TGTGCCAGCAGGATCAGGTTCAATCAGCCCCAGCATTTT. Its protein is CASRIRFNQPQHF.